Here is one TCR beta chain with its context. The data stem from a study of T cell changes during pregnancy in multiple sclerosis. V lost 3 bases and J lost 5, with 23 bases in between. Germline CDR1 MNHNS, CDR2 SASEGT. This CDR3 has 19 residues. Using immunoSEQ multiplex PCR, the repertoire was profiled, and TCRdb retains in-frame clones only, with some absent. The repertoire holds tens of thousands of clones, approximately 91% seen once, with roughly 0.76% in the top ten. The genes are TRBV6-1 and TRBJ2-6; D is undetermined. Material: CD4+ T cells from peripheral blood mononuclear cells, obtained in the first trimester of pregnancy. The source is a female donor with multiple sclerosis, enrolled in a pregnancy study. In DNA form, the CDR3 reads TGTGCCAGCAGTGATCAGGCAGTCCTCTCTGGTGCTAGGGCCAACGTCCTGACTTTC. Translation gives CASSDQAVLSGARANVLTF.